This T cell receptor beta chain originates from a study of radiation and T cells in renal cell carcinoma. Stated treatment: treatment-naive control, cytoreductive nephrectomy. This renal cell carcinoma was of the clear cell type. The method was immunoSEQ multiplex PCR; TCRdb's version includes in-frame clones alone and lacks a portion of them. The table records 3,500 to 4,500 clones, around three quarters of them present only once. Study observations and caveats: Irradiated tumors held more dominant CDR3 motifs than control tumors. Only small tumor regions of roughly 1 g were sampled. Compared with controls, irradiated tumors showed greater TCR clonality.

J lost 9 bases, V lost 1 base, and 0 bases had no gene match. The CDR3 has 12 residues. Germline V gene data show CDR1 as SEHNR and CDR2 as FQNEAQ (reference sequence). This clone was seen a few times. Its antigen remains unknown. This specimen consisted of tumor tissue, obtained from a patient whose treatment was nephrectomy without radiotherapy. This receptor was obtained from a man aged 45-65 years with renal cell carcinoma. This chain links TRBV7-9 with TRBJ2-1, with 7 bases identical to TRBD2. The CDR3 DNA is TGTGCCAGCAGCTTAGGACTAGCTGAGCAGTTCTTC. It codes for CASSLGLAEQFF.